The text below deals with one T cell receptor (beta chain). No antigen is known for it. The CDR3 sequence is 17 residues long. CDR1 and CDR2 (germline): SGHRS, YFSETQ. The V end was cut by 0 bases, the J end by 0 bases, with 13 bases between. This sample was taken from a study of cytomegalovirus exposure and HLA in healthy donors. The overall study: Around 80 million unique TCRs from HLA-typed donors were held in an early data release. Ancestry clustering placed more than 65% of roughly 410 genotyped donors in the Caucasian-associated cluster. Findings and limits, study-wide: Sequencing had likely introduced a cluster of highly shared sequence variants as an artifact. Later genetic work tied a missense DCLRE1C variant to beta-chain V and J trimming.

PCR amplification relied on 60 Vbeta primers (plus 13 Jbeta primers). Sequenced by immunoSEQ multiplex PCR; TCRdb stores in-frame clones only, minus some. The table has around 130,000 clones, 80% to 85% seen once. This TCR was sampled from a female donor in good health and CMV-seronegative. Sequenced: PBMCs. The rearrangement joins TRBV5-1 to TRBJ1-3; D might be TRBD1 (6 bases). Here the CDR3 reads CASSLDNRAISGNTIYF. The CDR3 DNA reads TGCGCCAGCAGCTTGGACAACAGGGCAATCTCTGGAAACACCATATATTTT.